This T cell receptor beta chain was obtained from a study of T-cell reconstitution after alpha-beta-depleted transplantation in children (dated by TCRdb to about 2016). About the study as a whole: Using TCR repertoire profiling, the study quantitatively followed how T-cell immune reconstitution unfolded in children after TCRalphabeta/CD19-depleted allogeneic hematopoietic cell transplantation. General study outcomes and caveats: Over subsequent months, a decline in hyperexpanded clone frequencies was noted, and after one year, T-cell counts and TCRbeta diversity were mostly ascribed to newly produced T cells. Apparently early alphabetaT-cell count recovery about two months after transplant reportedly relied on only several hundred rapidly expanded clones derived from non-depleted graft cells. In some patients, the high TCRbeta diversity seen at day 60 was put down to recipient T cells and intrathymic progenitors that had survived conditioning.

Taken from cysteine to phenylalanine, the CDR3 has 16 residues. The sequence is cut down to CDR3 DNA, 48 bases in frame from base 1. From a lookup of the germline V gene, CDR1 and CDR2 are MGHDK and SYGVNS. V drops 0 bases and J drops 1 base, leaving 12 bases in between. Points on this clonotype: Its antigen remains undetermined. No quality values exist for individual bases; no much larger clone is one base distant.

The treatment or condition label corresponds to: allogeneic hematopoietic cell transplantation with graft depleted of TCRalphabeta T cells and CD19 B cells. TCRalphabeta/CD19-depleted allogeneic hematopoietic cell grafts were given to the transplant recipients, all of whom were children. The library was obtained by PCR. Sequenced using an Illumina HiSeq 2500. TCR library preparation used molecular barcoding, with unique molecular identifiers applied to normalize quantification of the TCRbeta repertoire. In-frame beta chains were kept once TCRdb had trimmed the public reads at Q25 with fastp and called clones with MiXCR. Entries that share a CDR3 protein sequence are merged under the most common genes and DNA. In this sample the table shows some 830,000 distinct CDR3 sequences, roughly 15% of which occur a single time. Around 5% of the sample belongs to the ten largest clones.

This sequence was found in a male patient younger than 18 who had a stem cell transplant for acute lymphoblastic leukemia, so the T cells may come from the graft donor. The chain uses TRBV25-1 and TRBJ2-5; TRBD2 might be the D gene, on 5 matching bases. Sequenced material: PBMCs, mostly from graft donor cells, taken 360 days after TCRalphabeta/CD19-depleted stem cell transplant. The encoded CDR3 is CASSEYGKGVQETQYF. The DNA reads TGTGCCAGCAGTGAATACGGGAAGGGTGTCCAAGAGACCCAGTACTTC.